This section outlines one TCR beta chain sequence together with its context. Method: immunoSEQ multiplex PCR; TCRdb's copy keeps in-frame clones and lacks some. This sample yields approximately 2,300,000 clones, of which around 93% are seen a single time; 0.37% belongs to the top ten. The data were obtained in a study of shared clonotypes between healthy human individuals. There are 15 residues in the CDR3. The germline V gene has CDR1 SGDLS and CDR2 YYNGEE. The V gene lost 0 bases and the J gene lost 4 bases, with 8 bases spanning the gap. The TCR sequence derives from a man aged 18 to 30 in good health. Some clones in this sample may be carry-over from other donors' samples. The chain combines TRBV9 with TRBJ1-6; D ambiguous. Sequenced material: naive CD4+ T cells from PBMCs. The subset was: CD45RA+ positively selected. The CDR3 DNA reads TGTGCCAGCAGCGTAGAGCCGGGGTATAATTCACCCCTCCACTTT. It translates to CASSVEPGYNSPLHF.